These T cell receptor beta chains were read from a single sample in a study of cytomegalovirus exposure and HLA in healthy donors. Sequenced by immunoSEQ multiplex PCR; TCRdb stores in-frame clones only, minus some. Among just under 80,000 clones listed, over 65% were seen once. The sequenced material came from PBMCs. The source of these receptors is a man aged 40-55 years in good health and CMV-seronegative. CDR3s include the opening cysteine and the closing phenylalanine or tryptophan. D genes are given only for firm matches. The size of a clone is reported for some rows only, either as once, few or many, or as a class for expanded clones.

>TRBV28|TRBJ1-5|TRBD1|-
TGTGCCAGCAGTTTAGGAGTGGTAGGGACAGGGGATCAGCCCCAGCATTTT
CASSLGVVGTGDQPQHF
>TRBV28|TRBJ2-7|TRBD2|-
TGTGCCAGCAGTTTTACTAGCGGGACTGGCGAGCAGTACTTC
CASSFTSGTGEQYF
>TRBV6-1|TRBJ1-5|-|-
TGTGCCAGCAACCGCGGCGGGGGAGGCAATCAGCCCCAGCATTTT
CASNRGGGGNQPQHF
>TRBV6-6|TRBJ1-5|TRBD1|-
TGTGCCAGCAGTCAAGGGGTGGACAGGGCCAGCCCGGAGCATTTT
CASSQGVDRASPEHF
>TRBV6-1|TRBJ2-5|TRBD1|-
TGTGCCAGCAGTGAAGGGAACAGGGGTAAAGAGACCCAGTACTTC
CASSEGNRGKETQYF
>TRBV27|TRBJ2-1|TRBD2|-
TGTGCCAGCAGTGTAGCGGGATTCGGCAATGAGCAGTTCTTC
CASSVAGFGNEQFF
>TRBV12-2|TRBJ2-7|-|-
TGTGCAAGTCGCTTTCCGACTAAACTAGCGGGATACTACGAGCAGTACTTC
CASRFPTKLAGYYEQYF
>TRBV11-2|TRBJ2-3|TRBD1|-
TGTGCCAGCAGCTTAGACAACAGGGGTTCTGAAACGCAGTATTTT
CASSLDNRGSETQYF
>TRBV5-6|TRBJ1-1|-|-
TGTGCCAGCAGCTTGGGTACAGGGCAAGAGGCTTTCTTT
CASSLGTGQEAFF
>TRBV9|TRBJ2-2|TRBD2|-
TGTGCCAGCAGCGTCGGACTAGCGGAGAACACCGGGGAGCTGTTTTTT
CASSVGLAENTGELFF
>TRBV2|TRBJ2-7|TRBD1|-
TGTGCCAGCAGAGGGACAGGGCTTTACGAGCAGTACTTC
CASRGTGLYEQYF
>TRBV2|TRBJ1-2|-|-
TGTGCCAGCAGTGTAGGCAGGGAGGGCTATGGCTACACCTTC
CASSVGREGYGYTF
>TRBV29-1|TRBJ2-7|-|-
TGCAGCGTTGTGGGGGCCCTCTCCTACGAGCAGTACTTC
CSVVGALSYEQYF
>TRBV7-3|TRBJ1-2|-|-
TGTGCCAGCAGCCAACTGAACAACTATGGCTACACCTTC
CASSQLNNYGYTF
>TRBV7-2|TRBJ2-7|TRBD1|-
TGTGCCAGCAGCTTCTCGGGACAGAGAAGCTACGAGCAGTACTTC
CASSFSGQRSYEQYF
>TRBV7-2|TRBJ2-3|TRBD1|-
TGTGCCAGCAGCTATTTCCCGGGCAGGGGGTCGGCAGATACGCAGTATTTT
CASSYFPGRGSADTQYF
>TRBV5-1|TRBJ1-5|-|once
TGCGCCAACCTTTCCATCGGGGGAGTTTATCAGCCCCAGCATTTT
CANLSIGGVYQPQHF
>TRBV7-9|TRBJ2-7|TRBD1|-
TGTGCCAGCAGCTTAGCGGGGGGACAGGGGAGGTACGAGCAGTACTTC
CASSLAGGQGRYEQYF
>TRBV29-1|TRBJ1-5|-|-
TGCAGCGTTGTCGGGAGTCGCGGGGAGCCCCAGCATTTT
CSVVGSRGEPQHF
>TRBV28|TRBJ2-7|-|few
TGTGCCAGCGCAGGGGGGAGGCACGAGCAGTACTTC
CASAGGRHEQYF
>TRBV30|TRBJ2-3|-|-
TGTGCCTGGTCTGCGGGGATAGCAGATACGCAGTATTTT
CAWSAGIADTQYF
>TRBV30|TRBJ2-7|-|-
TGTGCCTGGAGTGCCCAGGGGTTTAGCGAGCAGTACTTC
CAWSAQGFSEQYF
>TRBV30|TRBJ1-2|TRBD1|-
TGTGCCTGGAGTGTGGACAGGTCGGGCTACACCTTC
CAWSVDRSGYTF
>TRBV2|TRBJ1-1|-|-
TGTGCCAGCAGTGAAGAGAGGGTGAACACTGAAGCTTTCTTT
CASSEERVNTEAFF
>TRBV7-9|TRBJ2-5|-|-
TGTGCCAGCAGCTTAGATCGGGGTCAAGGGCAGTACTTC
CASSLDRGQGQYF
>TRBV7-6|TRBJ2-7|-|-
TGTGCCAGCAGCTTGGGATCCGCGTTGGCTGGGGGGGAGCAGTACTTC
CASSLGSALAGGEQYF
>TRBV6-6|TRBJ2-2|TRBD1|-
TGTGCCAGCAGTTCTTACCCTGGACAGGGGAGCGGGGAGCTGTTTTTT
CASSSYPGQGSGELFF
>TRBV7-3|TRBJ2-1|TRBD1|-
TGTGCCAGCAGCTTAACGGGACAGCTCCTTAATGAGCAGTTCTTC
CASSLTGQLLNEQFF
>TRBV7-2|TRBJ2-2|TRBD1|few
TGTGCCAGCAGCTTAGTGGGGACAGCGACCGGGGAGCTGTTTTTT
CASSLVGTATGELFF
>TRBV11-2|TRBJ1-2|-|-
TGTGCCAGCAGCTCCTGGACAGATGGCTACACCTTC
CASSSWTDGYTF
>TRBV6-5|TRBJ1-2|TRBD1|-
TGTGCCAGCAGTTACTCGACAGGGAAAGGCTACACCTTC
CASSYSTGKGYTF
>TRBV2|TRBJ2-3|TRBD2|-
TGTGCCAGCACTGGAAGTAGCGGGAGGACGAGCACAGATACGCAGTATTTT
CASTGSSGRTSTDTQYF
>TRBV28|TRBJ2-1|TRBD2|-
TGTGCCAGCAGCGAACCAGCGGGAGTACAGTCCAATGAGCAGTTCTTC
CASSEPAGVQSNEQFF
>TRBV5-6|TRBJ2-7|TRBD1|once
TGTGCCAGCAGCTTTGGGACAGGGGTCCACGAGCAGTACTTC
CASSFGTGVHEQYF
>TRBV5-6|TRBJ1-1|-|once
TGTGCCAGCAGCTTTGGGGGGGGAGGACTCACAAGCACTGAAGCTTTCTTT
CASSFGGGGLTSTEAFF
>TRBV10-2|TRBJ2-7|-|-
TGCGCCAGCAGTCCGGACAGTGCATCCCCCTATTCTCCTGGGCAGTACTTC
CASSPDSASPYSPGQYF
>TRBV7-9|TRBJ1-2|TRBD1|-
TGTGCCAGCAGCTTCCCCGACAGGGTAATGCATGGCTACACCTTC
CASSFPDRVMHGYTF
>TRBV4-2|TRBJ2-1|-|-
TGTGCCAGCAGCCAAGTACGGAACGGGAATGAGCAGTTCTTC
CASSQVRNGNEQFF
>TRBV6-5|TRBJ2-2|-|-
TGTGCCAGCTCAGGTCCGAACACCGGGGAGCTGTTTTTT
CASSGPNTGELFF
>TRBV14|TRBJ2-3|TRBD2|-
TGTGCCAGCAGCAAGGGACTAGCGGGAGTAGATACGCAGTATTTT
CASSKGLAGVDTQYF
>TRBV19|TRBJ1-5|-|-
TGTGCCAGTAGTATAGGCCTTGACGTAGGAGGCAATCAGCCCCAGCATTTT
CASSIGLDVGGNQPQHF
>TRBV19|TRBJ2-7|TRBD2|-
TGTGCCAGTAGTCCTAGCGGGAGTTCCTACGAGCAGTACTTC
CASSPSGSSYEQYF
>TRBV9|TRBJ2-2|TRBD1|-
TGTGCCAGCAGCACAATCGGACAGGGGATTCCCGGGGAGCTGTTTTTT
CASSTIGQGIPGELFF
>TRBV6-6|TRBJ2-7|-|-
TGTGCCAGCCAAACACCAGGGGGGCTCAGCTCCTACGAGCAGTACTTC
CASQTPGGLSSYEQYF
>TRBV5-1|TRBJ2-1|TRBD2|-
TGCGCCAGCAGCCCCGGGACTAGCGGGAGGAGGGGGAATGAGCAGTTCTTC
CASSPGTSGRRGNEQFF